Shown below are 32 T cell receptor beta chains from a single sample sequenced in a study of CXCR3-negative and CXCR3-positive naive CD8 T cells. Study conclusions and caveats: CXCR3-positive naive cells carried more hydrophobic TRB CDR3s than CXCR3-negative ones.

These TCRs are of unknown antigen specificity. All TRB cDNA libraries came from 5' RACE performed with UMI labels. TCRdb reanalyzed the 5' RACE reads, giving one entry per CDR3 protein sequence and no DNA. This sample contains over 95,000 distinct CDR3 sequences. Sequenced material: naive CXCR3+ CD8+ T cells from blood. The subset is: CD45RO-CCR7+CD27+CD95- naive CD8+ T cells expressing CXCR3 (TNR3+). Source of these receptors: a human donor in good health. Some clones in this sample may be carry-over from other donors' samples.

The chain carries TRBV9 and TRBJ2-7; TCRdb proposes TRBD2, but this gene call is untestable without DNA. Germline-derived CDR1 and CDR2 are SGDLS and YYNGEE. The CDR3 is 17 residues long. The CDR3 protein is CASSVGPLAGSSYEQYF.

V and J are TRBV18 and TRBJ2-3; the D gene TCRdb calls, TRBD1, cannot be checked with no DNA. This CDR3 is built from 16 residues. The germline gives CDR1 KGHSH, CDR2 LQKENI. The CDR3: CASSRYKRGREDTKYF.

The gene calls are TRBV29-1 and TRBJ2-7; TCRdb designates TRBD1, a call that cannot be tested without DNA. The CDR3 sequence is 14 residues long. Germline V gene lookup returns CDR1 SQVTM and CDR2 ANQGSEA. CDR3: CSVEPGQGAHEQYF.

The CDR3 here is CASSYSSRDRGGYTF. The J gene is TRBJ1-2, the V gene TRBV6-6; absent DNA, TCRdb's TRBD1 call cannot be checked. Germline CDR1 and CDR2: MNHNY and SVGAGI (reference sequence). The CDR3 consists of 15 residues.

This chain connects TRBV2 to TRBJ1-4; checking the TCRdb D call of TRBD1 is not possible without DNA. Germline-derived CDR1 and CDR2 are SNHLY and FYNNEI. This CDR3 contains 16 residues. The chain's CDR3 is CASRAGQGATNEKLFF. Full variable domain (missing parts from reference TRBV2 and TRBJ1-4): EPEVTQTPSHQVTQMGQEVILRCVPISNHLYFYWYRQILGQKVEFLVSFYNNEISEKSEIFDDQFSVERPDGSNFTLKIRSTKLEDSAMYFCASRAGQGATNEKLFFGSGTQLSVL.

The rearrangement uses TRBV7-9 and TRBJ2-6; TCRdb lists TRBD2, though no DNA is available to test this call. The CDR3 totals 17 residues. Germline CDR1 is SEHNR and CDR2 is FQNEAQ (reference sequence). CDR3 sequence reads: CASSGGPPASGANVLTF.

The V gene is TRBV29-1, the J gene TRBJ1-1; absent DNA, TCRdb's TRBD1 call cannot be checked. The CDR3 covers 11 residues. Germline CDR1 is SQVTM and CDR2 is ANQGSEA. This CDR3 is CSVWEGGEAFF.

V and J are TRBV3-1 and TRBJ2-5; TCRdb designates TRBD1, a call that cannot be tested without DNA. CDR1 is LGHDT and CDR2 is YNNKEL in the germline V gene (reference sequence). The CDR3 length is 14 residues. CDR3 sequence: CAGSLGEMGGTQYF.

The chain couples TRBV28 to TRBJ2-7; TCRdb gives TRBD1 as the D gene, but with no DNA this cannot be confirmed. The CDR3 consists of 14 residues. Per germline, CDR1 MDHEN and CDR2 SYDVKM. The CDR3 sequence: CATRPGQGFHEQYF. Full variable domain (rest looked up from reference TRBV28 and TRBJ2-7): DVKVTQSSRYLVKRTGEKVFLECVQDMDHENMFWYRQDPGLGLRLIYFSYDVKMKEKGDIPEGYSVSREKKERFSLILESASTNQTSMYLCATRPGQGFHEQYFGPGTRLTVT.

The gene calls are TRBV11-3 and TRBJ2-3; TCRdb calls TRBD2, which cannot be checked without DNA. CDR1 is SGHNT and CDR2 is YENEEA in the germline V gene. The CDR3 extends over 15 amino acids. The CDR3 spells CAPPALADLTDTQYF.

J is TRBJ1-1 and V is TRBV5-4. Per germline, CDR1 SGHNT and CDR2 YYREEE (reference sequence). The CDR3 is made up of 16 amino acids. The CDR3 here is CASSLTPGDMNTEAFF.

The chain has TRBV5-1 and TRBJ2-7. This CDR3 is 13 amino acids long. Germline V gene lookup returns CDR1 SGHRS and CDR2 YFSETQ. This chain's CDR3 is CASSLGVANEQYF.

The chain has TRBV28 and TRBJ2-7; as DNA is missing, the TRBD2 call by TCRdb cannot be tested. This CDR3 comprises 13 residues. Germline CDR1 MDHEN, CDR2 SYDVKM. This CDR3 reads CASSLREGSEQYF. Combining the CDR3 with reference TRBV28 and TRBJ2-7 gives the whole variable domain DVKVTQSSRYLVKRTGEKVFLECVQDMDHENMFWYRQDPGLGLRLIYFSYDVKMKEKGDIPEGYSVSREKKERFSLILESASTNQTSMYLCASSLREGSEQYFGPGTRLTVT.

The chain combines TRBV14 with TRBJ1-5. This CDR3 region has 13 residues. Germline V lookup: CDR1 SGHDN, CDR2 FVKESK. Here the CDR3 reads CASSQRPYQPQHF.

This sequence joins TRBV9 and TRBJ1-6. The CDR3 extends over 16 amino acids. Germline V gene lookup returns CDR1 SGDLS and CDR2 YYNGEE. The CDR3 spells CASSVASSALNSPLHF.

V and J are TRBV5-1 and TRBJ1-1; TCRdb's D call of TRBD1 is untestable without DNA. CDR3 length: 13 amino acids. The germline V gene encodes CDR1 SGHRS and CDR2 YFSETQ. The CDR3: CASSGGGWTEAFF.

This sequence joins TRBV5-5 and TRBJ1-1. CDR3 length equals 15 residues. Looked up from germline, CDR1 is SGHKS and CDR2 is YYEKEE (reference sequence). This CDR3 reads CASSSEGTANTEAFF.

The chain joins TRBV5-6 to TRBJ2-3; TCRdb outputs TRBD2, but without DNA this stays unchecked. This CDR3 is built from 15 residues. CDR1 and CDR2 from the germline V gene are SGHDT and YYEEEE. The CDR3 is CASSLTGLTLDTQYF.

The chain couples TRBV5-1 to TRBJ2-1; with no DNA, the TCRdb D assignment of TRBD2 cannot be verified. Germline values: CDR1 SGHRS, CDR2 YFSETQ. This CDR3 is built from 15 residues. CDR3 in amino acids: CASSLRTYPHNEQFF.

This chain connects TRBV7-6 to TRBJ2-7; without DNA, the TCRdb call of TRBD1 cannot be checked. The CDR3 consists of 15 residues. CDR1 and CDR2 from the germline V gene are SGHVS and FNYEAQ. The CDR3 loop reads CASSPGTGPAYEQYF.

This sequence joins TRBV3-1 and TRBJ2-6; the TRBD2 assignment by TCRdb is unverifiable without DNA. The CDR3 consists of 19 residues. Germline lookup yields CDR1 LGHDT and CDR2 YNNKEL (reference sequence). The CDR3 spells CASSQDLVEESAGANVLTF.

J is TRBJ2-3 and V is TRBV19; the TRBD1 assignment by TCRdb is unverifiable without DNA. The length of the CDR3 is 18 residues. Germline V CDR1 and CDR2: LNHDA, SQIVND (reference sequence). CDR3 sequence reads: CASRAGTVRTHSADTQYF.

The V gene is TRBV28, the J gene TRBJ2-5; TCRdb outputs TRBD1, but without DNA this stays unchecked. The CDR3 loop spans 14 amino acids. Germline CDR1 is MDHEN and CDR2 is SYDVKM. CDR3 residues: CASRIPGSGETQYF.

This CDR3 reads CASSLRTTLADEQFF. The V and J genes are TRBV7-9 and TRBJ2-1; TCRdb outputs TRBD2, but without DNA this stays unchecked. CDR1 is SEHNR and CDR2 is FQNEAQ in the germline V gene (reference sequence). This CDR3 region has 15 residues.

This rearrangement joins TRBV7-2 to TRBJ1-2. The CDR3 spans 13 residues. Germline-derived CDR1 and CDR2 are SGHTA and FQGNSA. The CDR3 spells CASSRTDSYGYTF. Combining the CDR3 with reference TRBV7-2 and TRBJ1-2 gives the whole variable domain GAGVSQSPSNKVTEKGKDVELRCDPISGHTALYWYRQSLGQGLEFLIYFQGNSAPDKSGLPSDRFSAERTGGSVSTLTIQRTQQEDSAVYLCASSRTDSYGYTFGSGTRLTVV.

The V and J genes are TRBV20-1 and TRBJ2-7. Germline CDR1 DFQATT, CDR2 SNEGSKA (reference sequence). This CDR3 is 13 amino acids long. The CDR3 region is CSARGSVDYEQYF.

The chain combines TRBV7-2 with TRBJ2-7; the TCRdb call, TRBD2, lacks DNA for checking. This CDR3 has 14 amino acids. CDR1 is SGHTA, CDR2 FQGNSA, per germline. The CDR3 loop reads CASSFGGGSYEQYF.

This chain connects TRBV29-1 to TRBJ1-2; absent DNA, TCRdb's TRBD1 call cannot be checked. The CDR3 extends over 14 amino acids. Per germline, CDR1 SQVTM and CDR2 ANQGSEA. CDR3 amino acids: CSVDGGGTGDGYTF.

The V call is TRBV27, the J call TRBJ2-2. The CDR3 has 13 residues. Germline V gene data show CDR1 as MNHEY and CDR2 as SMNVEV (reference sequence). CDR3 in amino acids: CASSLSDTGELFF.

The chain is built from TRBV19 and TRBJ2-1. This CDR3 is built from 15 residues. CDR1 and CDR2 (germline): LNHDA, SQIVND (reference sequence). The CDR3 loop reads CASKDRLALMNEQFF.

This CDR3 reads CATSRATGREQCF. The rearrangement joins TRBV15 to TRBJ2-7; the TCRdb call, TRBD1, lacks DNA for checking. CDR3 length: 13 residues. Germline loops: CDR1 LNHNV, CDR2 YYDKDF (reference sequence). The entire variable domain, with the rest obtained from reference TRBV15 and TRBJ2-7, is as follows: DAMVIQNPRYQVTQFGKPVTLSCSQTLNHNVMYWYQQKSSQAPKLLFHYYDKDFNNEADTPDNFQSRRPNTSFCFLDIRSPGLGDTAMYLCATSRATGREQCFGPGTRLTVT.

The chain recombines TRBV28 with TRBJ2-1. Per the germline V gene, CDR1 is MDHEN and CDR2 is SYDVKM. The CDR3 is 13 amino acids. CDR3 sequence: CASSLGTNNEQFF.